The subject of this entry is one T cell receptor (beta chain). In this sample, this clone turned up a few times. Its recognized antigen is unknown. There are no base qualities to consult, and no much larger clone falls within one base. The sample comes from a study of blood T cell repertoires in COVID-19 (dated by TCRdb to the early 2020s). About the full investigation: Samples from collaborators originated in the United States, Italy and Spain and spanned both the acute and convalescent phases of COVID-19. Where available, HLA class I and class II types were obtained from metadata supplied by the sample provider rather than from assay-based typing. The dataset comprised deeply sampled blood TCRbeta repertoires from subjects exposed to, actively infected with, or recovered from COVID-19. The prospective study material was composed of cDNA or gDNA derived from T cells, B-cell-depleted T cells, or PBMCs. A freely available public database, intended as a resource for researchers studying the immune response to SARS-CoV-2, is where the repertoires were released. Nearly every sample came with metadata listing a de-identified subject ID, COVID-19 status, age in years and sex. The samples were drawn from the first 160 participants of the ongoing ImmuneRACE study and from 950 to 1,500 subjects provided by 6 global collaborators.

For this chain, trimming is 4 bases at the V end and 7 bases at the J end, and the number of junction bases without a gene match is 8. Reading the germline V gene gives CDR1 SGHRS and CDR2 YFSETQ. The CDR3, from cysteine to phenylalanine, totals 15 residues. Only the CDR3 region is kept as DNA, spanning 45 bases read in frame from base 1. TCRbeta CDR3 regions were amplified from genomic DNA by means of the immunoSEQ Assay, a bias-controlled multiplex PCR. In the paper's pipeline: The number of nucleated cells in each sample was estimated by amplification of reference gene primers within the assay. Sequence reads were collapsed and filtered to measure the absolute abundance of every unique TCRbeta CDR3 rearrangement. For each sample, productive Simpson clonality was calculated by taking the square root of Simpson's diversity index across productive rearrangements. TCRdb took over this immuneACCESS table, retaining in-frame rearrangements with V and J assigned. Such tables are incomplete; in checked studies, under half of the missing clones stem from an unresolved V gene, and the remainder is unexplained. V and J calls and clone size come straight from that table; D and trimming were deduced from the DNA. For this sample the table gives 200,000 to 250,000 clones, of which more than 75% were detected only once. The ten largest clones add up to approximately 5.2% of the sample.

One collaborating source in Seattle enrolled patients during active infection and followed them longitudinally through the course of disease. Whole blood was collected in K2EDTA tubes by collaborating institutions according to the institutions' own protocols. Collaborator samples were shipped for TCRbeta analysis as frozen whole blood, isolated PBMCs, or DNA extracted from either sample type. Overall study results and their limits: The quantity of clinical and demographic metadata differed by source and by participant and was supplied without curation.

This TCR derives from a woman aged 65 to 85 with COVID-19, enrolled during active disease. What was sequenced was peripheral blood. The chain links TRBV5-1 with TRBJ1-4; TRBD1 aligns with 9 central bases. The DNA sequence is as follows: TGCGCCAGCAGCGAAACAGGACAGGGGTTTGAAAAACTGTTTTTT. Its translation reads: CASSETGQGFEKLFF.